This T cell receptor (beta chain) was found in a study of blood T cells in healthy people across ages. From germline, CDR1 is KGHSH and CDR2 LQKENI. V lost 3 bases to trimming and J lost 0 bases; unmatched junction nucleotides: 10. There are 18 residues in the CDR3. A second about 6 to 12 cycle PCR used barcoded and J-beta primers. TCRdb re-called the 5' RACE reads through MiXCR, storing one row per CDR3 protein. The sample holds 700,000 to 900,000 distinct CDR3 sequences, 53% seen once. This sequence joins TRBV18 and TRBJ2-3; 9 bases align to TRBD2. This sequence was found in a man older than 75 in good health. The sample was blood. In DNA, the CDR3 is TGTGCCAGCTCACCGCTACCGGCTAGCGGGACAAGCACAGATACGCAGTATTTT. Its protein is CASSPLPASGTSTDTQYF.